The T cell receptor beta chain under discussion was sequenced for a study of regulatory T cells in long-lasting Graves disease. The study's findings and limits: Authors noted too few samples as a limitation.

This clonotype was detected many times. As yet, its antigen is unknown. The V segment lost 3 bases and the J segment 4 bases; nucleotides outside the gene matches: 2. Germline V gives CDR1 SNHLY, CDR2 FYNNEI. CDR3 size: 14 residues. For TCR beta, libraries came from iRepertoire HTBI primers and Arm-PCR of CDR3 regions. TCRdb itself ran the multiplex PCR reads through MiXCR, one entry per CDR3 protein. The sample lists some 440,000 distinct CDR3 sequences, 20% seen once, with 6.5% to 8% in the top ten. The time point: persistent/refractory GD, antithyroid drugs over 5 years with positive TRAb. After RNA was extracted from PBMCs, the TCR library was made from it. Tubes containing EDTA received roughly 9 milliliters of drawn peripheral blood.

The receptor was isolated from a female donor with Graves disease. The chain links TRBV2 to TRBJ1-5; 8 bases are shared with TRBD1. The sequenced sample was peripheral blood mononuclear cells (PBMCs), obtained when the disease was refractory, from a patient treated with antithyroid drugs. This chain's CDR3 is CASSDRGLNQPQHF. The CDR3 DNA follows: TGTGCCAGCAGTGACAGGGGGCTTAATCAGCCCCAGCATTTT. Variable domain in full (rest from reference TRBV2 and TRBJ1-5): EPEVTQTPSHQVTQMGQEVILRCVPISNHLYFYWYRQILGQKVEFLVSFYNNEISEKSEIFDDQFSVERPDGSNFTLKIRSTKLEDSAMYFCASSDRGLNQPQHFGDGTRLSIL.